The clone carrying this TCR beta chain has at least ten counts. The antigen remains unidentified. One junction end does not reproduce the germline sequence, and a read error may be involved. For TCRbeta, the library was prepared with unique molecular identifiers. A single record per CDR3 protein comes from TCRdb applying MiXCR to the PCR reads. The profile shows tens of thousands of distinct CDR3 sequences, 5% to 7% of them singletons. The data derive from a study of T-cell reconstitution after alpha-beta-depleted transplantation in children. Overall study results and limits: Hyperexpanded clones declined; after one year, newly produced T cells mostly supplied diversity. Surviving recipient T cells and thymic progenitors produced the high day-60 TCRbeta diversity seen in some patients. By about two months after transplant, alpha-beta T cells reportedly arose from several hundred graft clones that had expanded.

This CDR3 contains 13 residues. CDR1 is SSHAT, CDR2 FNYEAQ, per germline (reference sequence). The source of this sequence is a child younger than two who had a stem cell transplant for acute myeloid leukemia, so the T cells may come from the graft donor. Sample: peripheral blood, taken 60 days after TCRalphabeta/CD19-depleted stem cell transplant. V usage is TRBV7-7 and J usage is TRBJ2-5; tentative D call: TRBD2 (5 bases). CDR3 amino acids: CASSLGGRETQYF. The CDR3 DNA is TGTGCTAGCAGCTTAGGAGGTCGGGAGACCCAGTACTTC.